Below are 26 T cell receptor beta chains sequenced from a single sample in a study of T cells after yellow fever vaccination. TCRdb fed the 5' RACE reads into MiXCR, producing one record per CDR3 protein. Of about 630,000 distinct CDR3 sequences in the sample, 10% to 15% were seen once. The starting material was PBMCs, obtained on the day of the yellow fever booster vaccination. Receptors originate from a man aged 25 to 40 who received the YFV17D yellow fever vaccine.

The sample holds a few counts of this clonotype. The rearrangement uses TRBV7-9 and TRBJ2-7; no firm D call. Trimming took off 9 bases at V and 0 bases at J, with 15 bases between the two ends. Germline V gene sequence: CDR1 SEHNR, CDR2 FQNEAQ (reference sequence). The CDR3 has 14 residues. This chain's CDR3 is CASRPLADSYEQYF. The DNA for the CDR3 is TGTGCCAGTAGGCCCCTGGCGGACTCCTACGAGCAGTACTTC.

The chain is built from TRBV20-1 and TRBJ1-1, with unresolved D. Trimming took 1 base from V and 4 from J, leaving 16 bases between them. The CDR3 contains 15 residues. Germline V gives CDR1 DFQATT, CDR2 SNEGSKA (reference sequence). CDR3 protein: CSARVDRRMRTEAFF. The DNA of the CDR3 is TGCAGTGCTAGAGTGGATCGTCGGATGCGCACTGAAGCTTTCTTT.

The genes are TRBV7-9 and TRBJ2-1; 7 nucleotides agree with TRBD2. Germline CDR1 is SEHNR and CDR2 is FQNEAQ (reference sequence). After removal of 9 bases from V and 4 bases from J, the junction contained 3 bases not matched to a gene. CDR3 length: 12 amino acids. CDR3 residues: CASSGLYNEQFF. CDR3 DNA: TGTGCCAGTAGCGGGCTGTACAATGAGCAGTTCTTC.

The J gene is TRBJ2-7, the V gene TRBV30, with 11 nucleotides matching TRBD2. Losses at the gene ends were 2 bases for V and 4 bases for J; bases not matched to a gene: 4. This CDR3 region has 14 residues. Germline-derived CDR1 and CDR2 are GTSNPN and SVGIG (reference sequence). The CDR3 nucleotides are TGTGCCTGGAGTCCGGGACTAGCGGATTACGAGCAGTACTTC. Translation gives CAWSPGLADYEQYF.

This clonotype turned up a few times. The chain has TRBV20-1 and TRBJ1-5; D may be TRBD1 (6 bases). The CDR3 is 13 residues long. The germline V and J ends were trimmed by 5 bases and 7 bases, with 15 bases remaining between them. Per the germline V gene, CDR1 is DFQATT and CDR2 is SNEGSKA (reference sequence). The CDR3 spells CSAPRGGEQPQHF. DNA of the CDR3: TGCAGTGCTCCCCGAGGGGGGGAACAGCCCCAGCATTTT.

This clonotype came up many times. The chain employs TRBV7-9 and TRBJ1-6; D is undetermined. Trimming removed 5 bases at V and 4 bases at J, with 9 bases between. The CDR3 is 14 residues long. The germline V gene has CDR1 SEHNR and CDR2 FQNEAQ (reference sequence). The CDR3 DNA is TGTGCCAGCAGCACCGGAGATTATAATTCACCCCTCCACTTT. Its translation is CASSTGDYNSPLHF. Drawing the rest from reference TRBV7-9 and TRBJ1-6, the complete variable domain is DTGVSQNPRHKITKRGQNVTFRCDPISEHNRLYWYRQTLGQGPEFLTYFQNEAQLEKSRLLSDRFSAERPKGSFSTLEIQRTEQGDSAMYLCASSTGDYNSPLHFGNGTRLTVT.

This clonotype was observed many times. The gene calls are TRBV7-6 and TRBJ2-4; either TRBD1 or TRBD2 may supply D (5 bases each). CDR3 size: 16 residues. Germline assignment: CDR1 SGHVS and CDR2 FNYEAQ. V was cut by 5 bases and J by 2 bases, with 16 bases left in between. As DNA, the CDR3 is TGTGCCAGCAGCCCCTACGGGGCAGGGTCCAAAAACATTCAGTACTTC. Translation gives CASSPYGAGSKNIQYF.

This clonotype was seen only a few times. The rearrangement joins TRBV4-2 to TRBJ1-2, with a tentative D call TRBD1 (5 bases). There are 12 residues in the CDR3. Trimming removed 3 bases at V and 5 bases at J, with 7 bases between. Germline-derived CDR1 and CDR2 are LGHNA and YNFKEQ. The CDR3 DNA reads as TGTGCCAGCAGCCAGGCAGGGTATGGCTACACCTTC. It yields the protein CASSQAGYGYTF.

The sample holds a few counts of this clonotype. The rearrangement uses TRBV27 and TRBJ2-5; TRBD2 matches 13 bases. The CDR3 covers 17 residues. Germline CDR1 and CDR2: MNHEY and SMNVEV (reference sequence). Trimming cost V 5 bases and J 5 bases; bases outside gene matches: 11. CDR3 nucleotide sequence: TGTGCCAGCAGTCCTTGGACTAGCGGGAGAGGTGGGGAGACCCAGTACTTC. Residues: CASSPWTSGRGGETQYF.

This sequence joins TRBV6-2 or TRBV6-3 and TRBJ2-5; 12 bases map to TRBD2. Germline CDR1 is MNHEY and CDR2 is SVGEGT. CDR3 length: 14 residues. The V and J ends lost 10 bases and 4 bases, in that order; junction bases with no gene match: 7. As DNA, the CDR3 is TGTGCCACCAGACTAGCGGGAGCGGGAGAGACCCAGTACTTC. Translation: CATRLAGAGETQYF.

The DNA for the CDR3 is TGTGCCAGCAGTTACTCGTTCAGTTCTGGGTCCGGAACAAATTCACCCCTCCACTTT. Translated: CASSYSFSSGSGTNSPLHF. This chain uses TRBV6-5 with TRBJ1-6; D is ambiguous. This CDR3 is 19 amino acids long. Deletions cut 0 bases from V and 7 bases from J, with 22 bases between. The V gene's germline CDR1 is MNHEY and CDR2 SVGAGI.

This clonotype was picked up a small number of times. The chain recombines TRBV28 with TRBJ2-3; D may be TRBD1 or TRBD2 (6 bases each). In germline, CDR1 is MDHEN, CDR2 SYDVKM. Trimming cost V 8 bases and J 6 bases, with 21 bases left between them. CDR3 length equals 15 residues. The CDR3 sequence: CASGNLAGEVDTQYF. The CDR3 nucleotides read TGTGCCAGCGGCAATCTAGCAGGGGAGGTGGATACGCAGTATTTT.

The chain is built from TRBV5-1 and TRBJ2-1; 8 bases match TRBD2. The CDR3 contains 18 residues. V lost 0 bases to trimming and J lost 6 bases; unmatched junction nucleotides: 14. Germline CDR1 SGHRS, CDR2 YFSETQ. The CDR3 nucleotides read TGCGCCAGCAGCTTGGGGACACTCGGACTAGCTCTTCGCAATGAGCAGTTCTTC. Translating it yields CASSLGTLGLALRNEQFF.

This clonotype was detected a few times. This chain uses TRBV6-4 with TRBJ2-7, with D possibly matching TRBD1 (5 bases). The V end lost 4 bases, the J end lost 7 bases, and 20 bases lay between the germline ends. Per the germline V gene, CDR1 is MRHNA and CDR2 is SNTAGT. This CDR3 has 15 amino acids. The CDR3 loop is CASSAPGRCVSEQYF. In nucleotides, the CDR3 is TGTGCCAGCAGTGCTCCAGGGCGTTGCGTTAGTGAGCAGTACTTC.

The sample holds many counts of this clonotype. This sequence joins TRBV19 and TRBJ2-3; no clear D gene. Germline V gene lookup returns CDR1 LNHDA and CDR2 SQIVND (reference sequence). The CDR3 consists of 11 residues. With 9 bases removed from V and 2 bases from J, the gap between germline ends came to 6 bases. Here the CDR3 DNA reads TGTGCCAGCAGATACACAGATACGCAGTATTTT. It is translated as CASRYTDTQYF.

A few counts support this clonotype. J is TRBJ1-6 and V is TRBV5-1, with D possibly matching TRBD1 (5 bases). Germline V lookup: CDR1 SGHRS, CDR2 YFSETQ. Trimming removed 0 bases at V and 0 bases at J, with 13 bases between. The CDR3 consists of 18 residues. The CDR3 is CASSLGYRLDSYNSPLHF. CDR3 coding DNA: TGCGCCAGCAGCTTGGGGTACAGGCTAGACTCCTATAATTCACCCCTCCACTTT.

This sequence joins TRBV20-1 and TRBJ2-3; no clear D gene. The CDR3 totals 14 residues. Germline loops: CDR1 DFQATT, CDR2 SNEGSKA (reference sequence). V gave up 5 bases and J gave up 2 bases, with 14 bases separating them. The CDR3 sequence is CSAAPQTHTDTQYF. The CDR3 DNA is TGCAGTGCTGCCCCCCAGACCCACACAGATACGCAGTATTTT.

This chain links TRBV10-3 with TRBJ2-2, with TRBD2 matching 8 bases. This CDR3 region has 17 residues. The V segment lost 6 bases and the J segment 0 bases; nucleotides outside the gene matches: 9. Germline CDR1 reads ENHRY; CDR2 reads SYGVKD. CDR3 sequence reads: CAIRDENSGANTGELFF. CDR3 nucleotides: TGTGCCATCAGGGATGAAAATAGCGGGGCGAACACCGGGGAGCTGTTTTTT.

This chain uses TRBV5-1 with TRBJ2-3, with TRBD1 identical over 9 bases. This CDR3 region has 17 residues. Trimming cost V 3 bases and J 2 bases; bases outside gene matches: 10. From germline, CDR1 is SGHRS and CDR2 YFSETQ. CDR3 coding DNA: TGCGCCAGCAGCTCGAGGGACAGGGAAGGGGCCACAGATACGCAGTATTTT. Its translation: CASSSRDREGATDTQYF. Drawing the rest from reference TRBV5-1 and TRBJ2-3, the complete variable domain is KAGVTQTPRYLIKTRGQQVTLSCSPISGHRSVSWYQQTPGQGLQFLFEYFSETQRNKGNFPGRFSGRQFSNSRSEMNVSTLELGDSALYLCASSSRDREGATDTQYFGPGTRLTVL.

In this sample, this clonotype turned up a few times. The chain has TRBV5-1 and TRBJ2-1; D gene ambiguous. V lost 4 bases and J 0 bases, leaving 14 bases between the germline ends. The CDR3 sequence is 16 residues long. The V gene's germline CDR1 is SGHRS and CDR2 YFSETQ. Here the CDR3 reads CASSLDPGSSYNEQFF. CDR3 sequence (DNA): TGCGCCAGCAGCCTCGACCCAGGAAGCTCCTACAATGAGCAGTTCTTC.

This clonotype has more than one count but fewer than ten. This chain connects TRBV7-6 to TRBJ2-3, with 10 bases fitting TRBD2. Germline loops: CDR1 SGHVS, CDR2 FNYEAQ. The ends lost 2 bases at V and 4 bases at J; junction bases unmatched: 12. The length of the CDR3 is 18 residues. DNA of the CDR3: TGTGCCAGCAGCTTAATAAGCGGGAGGGCCGGTGGGGCAGATACGCAGTATTTT. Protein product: CASSLISGRAGGADTQYF. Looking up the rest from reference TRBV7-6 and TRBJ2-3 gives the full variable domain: GAGVSQSPRYKVTKRGQDVALRCDPISGHVSLYWYRQALGQGPEFLTYFNYEAQQDKSGLPNDRFSAERPEGSISTLTIQRTEQRDSAMYRCASSLISGRAGGADTQYFGPGTRLTVL.

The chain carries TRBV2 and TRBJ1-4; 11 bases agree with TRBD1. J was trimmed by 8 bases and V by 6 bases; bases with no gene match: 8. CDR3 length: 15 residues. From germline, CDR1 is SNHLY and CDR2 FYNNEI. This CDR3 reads CASSSQGQGGEKLFF. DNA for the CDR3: TGTGCCAGCAGCTCCCAGGGACAGGGGGGGGAAAAACTGTTTTTT.

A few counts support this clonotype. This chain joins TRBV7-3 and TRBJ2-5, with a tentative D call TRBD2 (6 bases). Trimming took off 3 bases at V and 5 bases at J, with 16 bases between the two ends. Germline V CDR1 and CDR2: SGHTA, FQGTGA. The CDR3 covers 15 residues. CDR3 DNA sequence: TGTGCCAGCAGCTTCGGGGGTACCCGAGGGGAGACCCAGTACTTC. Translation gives CASSFGGTRGETQYF.

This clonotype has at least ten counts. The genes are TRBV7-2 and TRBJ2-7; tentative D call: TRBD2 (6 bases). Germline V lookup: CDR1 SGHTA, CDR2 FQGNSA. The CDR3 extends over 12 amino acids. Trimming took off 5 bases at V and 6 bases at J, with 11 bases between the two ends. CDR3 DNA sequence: TGTGCCAGCAGCGCGGGGCCGGGCGAGCAGTACTTC. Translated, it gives CASSAGPGEQYF.

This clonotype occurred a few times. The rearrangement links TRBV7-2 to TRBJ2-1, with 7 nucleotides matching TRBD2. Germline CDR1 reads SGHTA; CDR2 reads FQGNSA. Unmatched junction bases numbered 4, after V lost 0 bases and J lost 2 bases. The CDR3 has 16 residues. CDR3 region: CASSLAASGAYNEQFF. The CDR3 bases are TGTGCCAGCAGCTTAGCAGCTAGCGGCGCCTACAATGAGCAGTTCTTC.

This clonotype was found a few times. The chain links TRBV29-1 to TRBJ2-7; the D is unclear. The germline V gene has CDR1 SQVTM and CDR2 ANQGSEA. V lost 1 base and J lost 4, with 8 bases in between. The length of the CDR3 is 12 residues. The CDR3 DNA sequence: TGCAGCGTTGAAGTGAGTAGGTACGAGCAGTACTTC. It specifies CSVEVSRYEQYF.